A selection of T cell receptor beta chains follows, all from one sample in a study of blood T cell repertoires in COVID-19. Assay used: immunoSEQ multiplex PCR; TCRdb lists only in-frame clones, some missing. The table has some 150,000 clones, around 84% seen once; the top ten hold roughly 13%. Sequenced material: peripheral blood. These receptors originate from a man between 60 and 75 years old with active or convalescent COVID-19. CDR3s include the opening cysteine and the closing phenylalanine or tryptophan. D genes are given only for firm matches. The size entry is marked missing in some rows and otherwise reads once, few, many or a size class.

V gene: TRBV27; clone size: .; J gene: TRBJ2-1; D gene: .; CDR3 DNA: TGTGCCAGCAGGTTCGGTGGGAGTGGCTACAATGAGCAGTTCTTC; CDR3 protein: CASRFGGSGYNEQFF
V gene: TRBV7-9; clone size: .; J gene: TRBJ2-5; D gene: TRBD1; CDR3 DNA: TGTGCCAGCAGCACTTGGGACAGGGGGCCGCAAGAGACCCAGTACTTC; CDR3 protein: CASSTWDRGPQETQYF
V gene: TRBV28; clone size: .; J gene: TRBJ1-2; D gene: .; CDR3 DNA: TGTGCCAGCAGTCCGGGGTCCCCCCTCTATGGCTACACCTTC; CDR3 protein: CASSPGSPLYGYTF
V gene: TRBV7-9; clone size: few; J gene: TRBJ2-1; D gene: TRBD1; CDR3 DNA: TGTGCCAGCAGCTTTAATTCGGGAACAGGGGAATACTACAATGAGCAGTTCTTC; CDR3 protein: CASSFNSGTGEYYNEQFF
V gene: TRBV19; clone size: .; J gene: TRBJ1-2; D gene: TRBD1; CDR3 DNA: TGTGCCAGTAGTATTACAGGGGCTCGGTATGGCTACACCTTC; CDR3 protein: CASSITGARYGYTF
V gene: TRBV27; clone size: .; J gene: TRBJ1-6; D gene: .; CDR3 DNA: TGTGCCAGCAGTTTAACAGAATTTGATTCACCCCTCCACTTT; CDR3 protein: CASSLTEFDSPLHF
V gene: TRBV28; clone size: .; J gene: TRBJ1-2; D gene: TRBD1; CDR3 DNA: TGTGCCAGCAGTTTTGGTCAGGGGGCATCCGGTACCAGTAGCTACACCTTC; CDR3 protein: CASSFGQGASGTSSYTF
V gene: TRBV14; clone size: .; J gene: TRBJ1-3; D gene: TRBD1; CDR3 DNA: TGTGCCAGCAGCCACCGCGCGGACAGGTCGGGAAACACCATATATTTT; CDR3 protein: CASSHRADRSGNTIYF
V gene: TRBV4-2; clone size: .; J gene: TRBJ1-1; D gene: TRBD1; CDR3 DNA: TGTGCCAGCAGCCAAGATTGGGCAGGGGGAGCTTTCTTT; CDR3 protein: CASSQDWAGGAFF
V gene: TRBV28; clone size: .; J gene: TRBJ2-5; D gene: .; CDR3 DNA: TGTGCCAGCAGTTGGGCAGGAGGGAGGAGGGAAGAGACCCAGTACTTC; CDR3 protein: CASSWAGGRREETQYF
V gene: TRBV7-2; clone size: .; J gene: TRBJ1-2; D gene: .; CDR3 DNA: TGTGCCAGCAGCCTCACAGGGTTCTATGGCTACACCTTC; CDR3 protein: CASSLTGFYGYTF
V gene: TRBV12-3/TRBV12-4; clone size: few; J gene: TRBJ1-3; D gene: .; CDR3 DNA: TGTGCCAGCAGCCCAGGGGCTGGAAACACCATATATTTT; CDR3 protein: CASSPGAGNTIYF
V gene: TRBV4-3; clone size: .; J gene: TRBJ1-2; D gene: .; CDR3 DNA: TGCGCCAGCAGCCAAGATTCTCCAGGGGACTATGGCTACACCTTC; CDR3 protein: CASSQDSPGDYGYTF
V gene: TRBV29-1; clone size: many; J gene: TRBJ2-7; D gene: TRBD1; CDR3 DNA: TGCAGCGTTGACGCAGGGGGTTCCTACGAGCAGTACTTC; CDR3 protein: CSVDAGGSYEQYF
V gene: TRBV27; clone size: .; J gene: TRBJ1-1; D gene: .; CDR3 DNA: TGTGCCAGCAGTTGGGAGGGTGTCCAATGGTTCTTT; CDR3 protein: CASSWEGVQWFF
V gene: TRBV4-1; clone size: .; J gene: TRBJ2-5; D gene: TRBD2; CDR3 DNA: TGCGCCAGCAGCCTTAGCGGGAGATCCATAGGGGAGACCCAGTACTTC; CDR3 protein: CASSLSGRSIGETQYF
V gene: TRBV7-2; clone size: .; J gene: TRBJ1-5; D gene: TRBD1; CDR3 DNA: TGTGCCAGCAGCCCGAGGACAGGAAGCAATCAGCCCCAGCATTTT; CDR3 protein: CASSPRTGSNQPQHF
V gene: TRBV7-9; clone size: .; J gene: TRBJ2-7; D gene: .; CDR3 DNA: TGTGCCAGCAGTCCCAGCGGGCCCTTCTACGAGCAGTACTTC; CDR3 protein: CASSPSGPFYEQYF
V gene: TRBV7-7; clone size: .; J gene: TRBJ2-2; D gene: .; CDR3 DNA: TGTGCCAGCAGCTTAGACCGGGGCACCGGGGAGCTGTTTTTT; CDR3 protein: CASSLDRGTGELFF
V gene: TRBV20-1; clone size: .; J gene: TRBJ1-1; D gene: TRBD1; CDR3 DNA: TGCAGTGCTAGTTTAACAGGGGGCAACACTGAAGCTTTCTTT; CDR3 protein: CSASLTGGNTEAFF
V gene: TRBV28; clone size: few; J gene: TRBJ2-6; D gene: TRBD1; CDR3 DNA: TGTGCCAGCTGCTACCGGGGACAGGGCTCTGGGGCCAACGTCCTGACTTTC; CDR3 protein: CASCYRGQGSGANVLTF
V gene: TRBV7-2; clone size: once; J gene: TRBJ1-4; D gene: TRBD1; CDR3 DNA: TGTGCCAGCAGCTCCGACAGGGGGCATGAAAAACTGTTTTTT; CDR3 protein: CASSSDRGHEKLFF
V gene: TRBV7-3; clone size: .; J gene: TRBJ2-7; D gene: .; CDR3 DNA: TGTGCCAGCGGCCTCCGGGGGGCTGGCGAGCAGTACTTC; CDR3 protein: CASGLRGAGEQYF
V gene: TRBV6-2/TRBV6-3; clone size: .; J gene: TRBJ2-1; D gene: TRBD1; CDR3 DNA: TGTGCCAGCAGTTACCCGACAGGGGGTGGGCGAGGGAACAATGAGCAGTTCTTC; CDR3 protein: CASSYPTGGGRGNNEQFF
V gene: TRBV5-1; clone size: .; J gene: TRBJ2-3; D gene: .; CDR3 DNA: TGCGCCAGCACCGACCAGGTGAAGAGCACAGATACGCAGTATTTT; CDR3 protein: CASTDQVKSTDTQYF
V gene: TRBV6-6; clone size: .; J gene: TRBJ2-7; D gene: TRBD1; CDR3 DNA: TGTGCCAGCAGTTACTCGAACAGGGGCGCTACCTACGAGCAGTACTTC; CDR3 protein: CASSYSNRGATYEQYF
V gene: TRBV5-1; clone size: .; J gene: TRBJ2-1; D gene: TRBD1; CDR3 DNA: TGCGCCAGCAGCCTTCGGGCCCGGGACAGTACATTCAATGAGCAGTTCTTC; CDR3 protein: CASSLRARDSTFNEQFF
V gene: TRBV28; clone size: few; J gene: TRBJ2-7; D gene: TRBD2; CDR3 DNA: TGTGCCAGCAGCCAGGTAGCGGGAGTGTACGAGCAGTACTTC; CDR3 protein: CASSQVAGVYEQYF
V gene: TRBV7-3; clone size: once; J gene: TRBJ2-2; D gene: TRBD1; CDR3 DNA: TGTGCCAGCAGCAGGGCCCGGTCAGGGGGCACCGGGGAGCTGTTTTTT; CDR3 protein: CASSRARSGGTGELFF
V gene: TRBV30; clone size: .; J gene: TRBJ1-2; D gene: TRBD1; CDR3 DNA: TGTGCCTGGAGTCGACAGGGGAGCTATGGCTACACCTTC; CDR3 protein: CAWSRQGSYGYTF